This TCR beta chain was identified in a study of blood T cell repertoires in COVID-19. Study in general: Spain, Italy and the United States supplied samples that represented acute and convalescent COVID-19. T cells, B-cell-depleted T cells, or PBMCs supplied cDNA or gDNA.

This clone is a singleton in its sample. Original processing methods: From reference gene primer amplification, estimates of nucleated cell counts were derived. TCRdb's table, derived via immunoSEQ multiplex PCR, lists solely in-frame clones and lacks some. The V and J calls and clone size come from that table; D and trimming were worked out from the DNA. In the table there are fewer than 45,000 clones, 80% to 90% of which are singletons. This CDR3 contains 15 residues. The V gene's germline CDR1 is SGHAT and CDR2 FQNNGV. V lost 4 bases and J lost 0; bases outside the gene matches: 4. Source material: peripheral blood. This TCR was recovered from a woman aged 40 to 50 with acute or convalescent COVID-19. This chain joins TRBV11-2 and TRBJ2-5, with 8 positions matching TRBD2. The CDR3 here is CASSSQLADQETQYF. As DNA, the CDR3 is TGTGCCAGCAGCTCTCAACTAGCGGACCAAGAGACCCAGTACTTC.